This record concerns one T cell receptor (beta chain) sequence. The antigen is not known. The data belong to a study of beta chain features in type 1 diabetes. Whole-study results and caveats: When Type 1 diabetes patients were examined, their TCRB CDR3s proved moderately but significantly shorter in all four CD4+ subsets. Shorter templates might be favored by PCR, and equally so in patients and in controls.

Averaging approximately 0.11 L, one heparinised blood draw was given by each donor. The authors obtained over 95% purity in all sorted populations. V was pared by 5 bases and J by 5 bases, with 9 bases of the junction left unmatched. The CDR3 has 16 residues. Germline V CDR1 and CDR2: SGHVS, FQNEAQ. Expressed TCRB transcripts were sequenced because the isolated RNA had all been reverse transcribed beforehand. TCRdb's copy holds only in-frame clones and misses some; the assay was immunoSEQ multiplex PCR. The sample records about 900,000 clones, around a sixth being singletons. The sequence was obtained from a woman between 18 and 29 years old in good health. Sequencing was done on a sample of naive CD4+ T cells from blood. The J gene is TRBJ2-5, the V gene TRBV7-8, with TRBD2 matching over 12 bases. The chain's CDR3 is CASSKRLAGARETQYF. In nucleotides, the CDR3 is TGTGCCAGCAGCAAACGACTAGCGGGAGCGCGGGAGACCCAGTACTTC.